One and the same sample provided the 13 T cell receptor beta chains below, sequenced in a study of Graves' ophthalmopathy and Graves' hyperthyroidism. Amplified material comprised TCR beta CDR3 regions derived from RNA transcripts. The first-round RT-PCR employed HTBI primers together with the Qiagen OneStep RT-PCR kit. A multiplex PCR was then performed as the second round. TCRdb fed the multiplex PCR reads into MiXCR, producing one record per CDR3 protein. There are approximately 700,000 distinct CDR3 sequences in the sample; around 40% occur only once, and 44% lies in the top ten. Material for sequencing was peripheral blood. The receptors stem from an adult man with Graves' ophthalmopathy.

The V gene is TRBV10-3, the J gene TRBJ1-1, with D perhaps matching TRBD1 (5 bases). Germline-derived CDR1 and CDR2 are ENHRY and SYGVKD. CDR3 length: 13 residues. Trimming took off 10 bases at V and 6 bases at J, with 18 bases between the two ends. The CDR3 coding sequence is TGTGCCAGCAGACATCGACAGTACCCTGAAGCTTTCTTT. It encodes CASRHRQYPEAFF.

CDR3 loop: CASSRSGTGDGALHF. The CDR3 nucleotides read TGCGCCAGCAGCAGGTCCGGGACAGGAGACGGGGCCCTCCACTTT. The rearrangement links TRBV5-1 to TRBJ1-6; 8 bases agree with TRBD1. Trimming cost V 4 bases and J 14 bases; bases outside gene matches: 14. The CDR3 contains 15 residues. From germline, CDR1 is SGHRS and CDR2 YFSETQ.

This chain's CDR3 is CASSQETGGIETQYF. In DNA, the CDR3 is TGTGCCAGCAGCCAAGAGACGGGGGGGATCGAGACCCAGTACTTC. The chain links TRBV4-2 to TRBJ2-7, with 8 bases lining up with TRBD2. The J call could be wrong; TRBJ2-5 is a better fit for the DNA end. Per germline, CDR1 LGHNA and CDR2 YNFKEQ. This CDR3 has 15 amino acids.

The V gene is TRBV10-3, the J gene TRBJ2-5; 8 nucleotides agree with TRBD1. This CDR3 is 14 amino acids long. Germline assignment: CDR1 ENHRY and CDR2 SYGVKD. Trimming removed 6 bases from V and 5 bases from J; junction bases left unmatched: 8. The DNA of the CDR3 is TGTGCCATCAGCGTGGACAGGGTTCCCGAGACCCAGTACTTC. The encoded protein is CAISVDRVPETQYF.

CDR3 sequence reads: CSLRGADEQYF. The CDR3 nucleotides are TGCAGCTTGAGAGGGGCGGATGAGCAGTACTTC. This rearrangement joins TRBV29-1 to TRBJ2-5, with D perhaps being TRBD1 or TRBD2 (5 bases each). The CDR3 contains 11 residues. Germline values: CDR1 SQVTM, CDR2 ANQGSEA. Trimming removed 8 bases at V and 11 bases at J, with 18 bases between.

A remark on this clonotype: A read error may produce the germline difference seen at one junction end. The rearrangement uses TRBV10-2 and TRBJ2-7; D unresolved. The CDR3 has 15 residues. The germline V gene has CDR1 WSHSY and CDR2 SAAADI. The CDR3 spells CASRRTYPDGYEQYF. The CDR3 bases are TGTGCCAGCAGAAGAACGTACCCGGACGGTTACGAGCAGTACTTC.

The V and J genes are TRBV7-2 and TRBJ2-7, with TRBD1 matching 8 bases. The CDR3 is made up of 16 amino acids. The germline CDR1 and CDR2 sequences are SGHTA and FQGNSA. Trimming at V came to 5 bases and at J to 5 bases, leaving 14 bases not matched to a gene. CDR3 protein: CASSPSPGTGPNEQYF. The CDR3 nucleotides read TGTGCCAGCAGCCCTAGTCCCGGGACAGGCCCTAACGAGCAGTACTTC.

The rearrangement uses TRBV29-1 and TRBJ1-4; TRBD1 is a possible D gene (5 bases). There are 14 residues in the CDR3. CDR1 SQVTM and CDR2 ANQGSEA come from the germline V gene. The ends were cut back, 6 bases at V and 2 bases at J, with 13 bases in the middle. This CDR3 is CSVGRGSTNEKLFF. The CDR3 nucleotides are TGCAGCGTGGGACGGGGGTCTACTAATGAAAAACTGTTTTTT.

There are many counts of this clonotype. This chain uses TRBV11-2 with TRBJ2-7; a possible D gene is TRBD1 (6 bases). CDR3 length: 15 amino acids. V was clipped by 2 bases and J by 2 bases, with 13 bases between them. Germline CDR1 reads SGHAT; CDR2 reads FQNNGV. The CDR3 coding sequence is TGTGCCAGCAGCTTACGGACAGCCCTCACCTACGAGCAGTACTTC. Residues: CASSLRTALTYEQYF.

Only a few counts were recorded for this clonotype. This chain connects TRBV9 to TRBJ2-7; the match to TRBD1 covers 9 bases. Trimming cost V 3 bases and J 5 bases; bases outside gene matches: 3. CDR3 length: 13 amino acids. Germline CDR1 is SGDLS and CDR2 is YYNGEE. CDR3 in DNA: TGTGCCAGCAGCGCACAGGGGGCCGACGAGCAGTACTTC. It translates to CASSAQGADEQYF. Combining the CDR3 with reference TRBV9 and TRBJ2-7 gives the whole variable domain DSGVTQTPKHLITATGQRVTLRCSPRSGDLSVYWYQQSLDQGLQFLIQYYNGEERAKGNILERFSAQQFPDLHSELNLSSLELGDSALYFCASSAQGADEQYFGPGTRLTVT.

As concerns this clonotype: The junction and the germline gene differ at one end; a read error may be behind it. The V call is TRBV20-1, the J call TRBJ2-6; possibly TRBD1 for D (5 bases). This CDR3 is 14 amino acids long. Germline CDR1 is DFQATT and CDR2 is SNEGSKA (reference sequence). In DNA, the CDR3 is TGCAGTGCTAGAGTCGTTTCTGGGGCCAGCGTCCTGACTTTC. Its protein product is CSARVVSGASVLTF.

The chain has TRBV30 and TRBJ1-5; D gene ambiguous. Trimming pared 2 bases from V and 3 bases from J, leaving 8 bases between. Looked up from germline, CDR1 is GTSNPN and CDR2 is SVGIG (reference sequence). The CDR3 is 13 residues long. DNA for the CDR3: TGTGCCTGGAGTCAAGTCGACAATCAGCCCCAGCATTTT. Protein: CAWSQVDNQPQHF.

This clonotype was detected ten times or more. The rearrangement joins TRBV6-5 to TRBJ2-5; possibly TRBD1 for D (6 bases). The CDR3 has 14 residues. Looked up from germline, CDR1 is MNHEY and CDR2 is SVGAGI. Trimming took 6 bases from V and 5 from J, leaving 16 bases between them. This chain's CDR3 is CASRNDRYRETQYF. In nucleotides, the CDR3 is TGTGCCAGCAGAAACGACAGGTACCGCGAGACCCAGTACTTC.